This T cell receptor (beta chain) was recovered during a study of sequential checkpoint blockade in melanoma. About the study: TCRβ was sequenced from DNA of approximately 92 pretreatment tumors. More than 20 patients had matched tumor biopsies before treatment and at week 13 after nivolumab or ipilimumab alone.

Treatment defined: randomized to nivolumab then ipilimumab (arm A) or the reverse (arm B). About this clone itself: The antigen is not known.

This table comes from immunoSEQ multiplex PCR, and its TCRdb copy is limited to in-frame clones, with some not included. The sample holds approximately 19,000 clones, approximately 27% seen once. General study findings and limits: About 30 times likelier clinical benefit followed increased tumor T-cell fraction and clonality.

The clonotype originates from a human donor with melanoma. Sequencing was performed on tumor tissue (inferred from file names), taken from a patient given nivolumab and ipilimumab in sequence.

CDR3 bases: TGCAGCGTTATGGGACTGTTTGGAGAAAGCTCCTACGAGCAGTACTTC. It codes for CSVMGLFGESSYEQYF. The chain employs TRBV29-1 and TRBJ2-7; D possibly corresponds to TRBD2 (6 bases). Germline V gene lookup returns CDR1 SQVTM and CDR2 ANQGSEA. This CDR3 region has 16 residues. V lost 5 bases and J 0 bases, leaving 20 bases between the germline ends.